This T cell receptor beta chain was sequenced in a study of CD4+ T cells in melanoma. This clone showed up just a few times. V dropped 0 bases and J dropped 5 bases, with 12 bases sitting between them. CDR3 length: 15 residues. Germline V lookup: CDR1 SGHNT, CDR2 YYREEE (reference sequence). TCRdb keeps only in-frame clones here, not all; method: immunoSEQ multiplex PCR. The profile covers tens of thousands of clones, with roughly three quarters appearing a single time and 4.8% taken by the ten largest. Sequencing was performed on tumor tissue. The chain joins TRBV5-4 to TRBJ2-1; TRBD2 might be the D (6 bases). This sequence was found in a human donor with melanoma. CDR3 bases: TGTGCCAGCAGCTTGGTGGCAGGGAGGCACAATGAGCAGTTCTTC. Its protein product is CASSLVAGRHNEQFF.